Here is one T cell receptor beta chain with its context. Its specificity is unknown. PCR primers comprised 60 Vbeta and 13 Jbeta primers. Data came from immunoSEQ multiplex PCR; TCRdb stores just in-frame clones and leaves some out. The sample carries fewer than 150,000 clones, approximately 83% recorded once. This sample was taken from a study of cytomegalovirus exposure and HLA in healthy donors. General study findings and limits: The authors later found HLA-associated TCR beta chains more clonally expanded than equally common others. Association of 17,000 or so TCR beta sequences with HLA alleles was found at 0.05 false discovery rate in a later analysis.

Germline CDR1 SGHTA, CDR2 FQGNSA. V was pared by 4 bases and J by 10 bases, with 5 bases of the junction left unmatched. The CDR3 is made up of 14 amino acids. Material for sequencing was PBMCs. The origin of this receptor is a middle-aged man in good health and CMV-seropositive. This sequence joins TRBV7-2 and TRBJ1-4, with 11 bases lining up with TRBD1. The CDR3, as DNA: TGTGCCAGCAGCTCAGGGACAGGGGGAGGAAAACTGTTTTTT. Translating gives CASSSGTGGGKLFF.